These 19 T cell receptor beta chains originate from one sample sequenced in a study of OX40 agonist ivuxolimab in advanced cancers. Library prep was done by the immunoSEQ multiplex PCR assay. Here the immuneACCESS table is served through TCRdb, limited to in-frame sequences with V and J called. Missing clones are a known gap in these copies; in checked studies unresolved V genes cover under half, and the rest lacks a known reason. Counted in this sample were 38,000 or so clones; approximately 87% of them appeared once. The ten top clones hold roughly 3.7% of the sample. The sample was CD4+ or CD8+ T cells sorted from blood, taken in a trial of the OX40 agonist ivuxolimab. The origin of the receptors is an adult with an advanced solid tumor such as melanoma, head and neck, liver or kidney cancer.

This chain links TRBV6-5 with TRBJ1-1; tentative D call: TRBD1 (5 bases). Germline values: CDR1 MNHEY, CDR2 SVGAGI. V was trimmed by 5 bases and J by 10 bases, leaving 14 bases between them. The CDR3 totals 12 residues. The CDR3 coding sequence is TGTGCCAGCAGTAGTTCAGGGAGGGCAGCTTTCTTT. Translated: CASSSSGRAAFF.

The gene calls are TRBV25-1 and TRBJ2-7; 10 bases fit TRBD2. Per the germline V gene, CDR1 is MGHDK and CDR2 is SYGVNS. After removal of 4 bases from V and 4 bases from J, the junction contained 4 bases not matched to a gene. The CDR3 has 14 amino acids. DNA of the CDR3: TGTGCCAGCAGTGCCCTAGCGGGAGTTTACGAGCAGTACTTC. Residues: CASSALAGVYEQYF.

The chain uses TRBV15 and TRBJ2-6; 7 nucleotides match TRBD1. Germline values: CDR1 LNHNV, CDR2 YYDKDF (reference sequence). The length of the CDR3 is 18 residues. The V gene end was trimmed by 3 bases and the J gene end by 4 bases; junction bases not matched to a gene: 12. Here the CDR3 reads CATSSTGQVRDGANVLTF. The DNA for the CDR3 is TGTGCCACCAGCAGTACTGGACAGGTCCGCGACGGGGCCAACGTCCTGACTTTC.

The sample holds a few counts of this clone. The gene calls are TRBV15 and TRBJ2-7; 14 bases are shared with TRBD2. CDR1 and CDR2 (germline): LNHNV, YYDKDF (reference sequence). With V trimmed by 6 bases and J by 0 bases, 4 bases remained unmatched. This CDR3 is built from 16 residues. The CDR3 DNA sequence: TGTGCCACCAGGACTAGCGGGAGGGGGAACTCCTACGAGCAGTACTTC. Translated, it gives CATRTSGRGNSYEQYF.

This rearrangement joins TRBV27 to TRBJ2-7, with 9 bases aligning to TRBD2. Unmatched junction bases numbered 9, after V lost 6 bases and J lost 3 bases. The CDR3 is 15 amino acids. CDR1 and CDR2 from the germline V gene are MNHEY and SMNVEV (reference sequence). The CDR3 region has the DNA TGTGCCAGCAGCCATTCTATAGCGGGAGTCTACGAGCAGTACTTC. As protein: CASSHSIAGVYEQYF.

The chain recombines TRBV11-1 with TRBJ2-7; D is unclear. The length of the CDR3 is 12 residues. Trimming left V 5 bases short and J 4 bases short, with 9 bases between. Per germline, CDR1 SGHAT and CDR2 FQDESV (reference sequence). DNA of the CDR3: TGTGCCAGCAGCCCCCGACCTTACGAGCAGTACTTC. This gives the protein CASSPRPYEQYF. The whole variable domain, remainder taken from reference TRBV11-1 and TRBJ2-7, is EAEVAQSPRYKITEKSQAVAFWCDPISGHATLYWYRQILGQGPELLVQFQDESVVDDSQLPKDRFSAERLKGVDSTLKIQPAELGDSAMYLCASSPRPYEQYFGPGTRLTVT.

The gene calls are TRBV29-1 and TRBJ2-3; 8 nucleotides agree with TRBD2. The germline V gene has CDR1 SQVTM and CDR2 ANQGSEA. The CDR3 covers 14 residues. Losses at the gene ends were 4 bases for V and 4 bases for J; bases not matched to a gene: 7. The CDR3 is CSVAVAGLSDTQYF. CDR3 DNA: TGCAGCGTTGCAGTAGCGGGATTATCAGATACGCAGTATTTT.

CDR3 nucleotide sequence: TGTGCCTGGAGTGGGGGCAGGGGGAATCAGCCCCAGCATTTT. It specifies CAWSGGRGNQPQHF. The chain joins TRBV30 to TRBJ1-5, with 7 bases aligning to TRBD1. The CDR3 is made up of 14 amino acids. Germline V gives CDR1 GTSNPN, CDR2 SVGIG (reference sequence). The junction had 4 bases not matched to a gene; V was cut back by 1 base and J by 4 bases.

The V call is TRBV5-4, the J call TRBJ1-5; 9 bases match TRBD1. The CDR3 loop spans 15 amino acids. Per the germline V gene, CDR1 is SGHNT and CDR2 is YYREEE (reference sequence). V was pared by 3 bases and J by 2 bases, with 3 bases of the junction left unmatched. CDR3 DNA sequence: TGTGCCAGCAGCTCCGGGACAGGGCGCAATCAGCCCCAGCATTTT. This sequence encodes CASSSGTGRNQPQHF.

In its sample, this clone was seen once. The V gene is TRBV27, the J gene TRBJ1-5; 8 bases align to TRBD1. With 7 bases clipped from V and 2 bases from J, the junction kept 4 bases outside the gene matches. The CDR3 runs 14 residues. Germline values: CDR1 MNHEY, CDR2 SMNVEV (reference sequence). CDR3 sequence reads: CASKQGGGNQPQHF. As DNA, the CDR3 is TGTGCCAGCAAACAGGGGGGCGGCAATCAGCCCCAGCATTTT.

The chain employs TRBV7-8 and TRBJ1-1; D not resolved. CDR1 is SGHVS and CDR2 is FQNEAQ in the germline V gene. Trimming took off 5 bases at V and 4 bases at J, with 11 bases between the two ends. The CDR3 has 13 residues. CDR3 loop: CASSRGLGTEAFF. CDR3 nucleotides: TGTGCCAGCAGCCGAGGTCTGGGCACTGAAGCTTTCTTT.

This clone was picked up one time. The chain recombines TRBV7-3 with TRBJ1-1; D not resolved. CDR1 and CDR2 from the germline V gene are SGHTA and FQGTGA. V was shortened by 5 bases and J by 11 bases, with 15 bases between the two germline ends. The CDR3 length is 12 residues. CDR3 nucleotide sequence: TGTGCCAGCAGCCACCATTTTTCGGCGGCTTTCTTT. This encodes CASSHHFSAAFF.

This clone was picked up a small number of times. This chain connects TRBV7-3 to TRBJ1-4, with no clear D. The V and J ends lost 2 bases and 7 bases respectively, with 17 bases between them. CDR1 is SGHTA, CDR2 FQGTGA, per germline. This CDR3 region has 16 residues. The CDR3, as DNA: TGTGCCAGCAGCTTATTCGGGGTGGGTAGAAGTGAAAAACTGTTTTTT. This sequence encodes CASSLFGVGRSEKLFF. The full variable domain, completed using reference TRBV7-3 and TRBJ1-4, is GAGVSQTPSNKVTEKGKYVELRCDPISGHTALYWYRQSLGQGPEFLIYFQGTGAADDSGLPNDRFFAVRPEGSVSTLKIQRTERGDSAVYLCASSLFGVGRSEKLFFGSGTQLSVL.

The chain carries TRBV19 and TRBJ1-5, with TRBD1 identical over 10 bases. CDR1 and CDR2 from the germline V gene are LNHDA and SQIVND (reference sequence). The V gene end was trimmed by 6 bases and the J gene end by 1 base; junction bases not matched to a gene: 9. The CDR3 totals 17 residues. CDR3 residues: CASRSSRTGGSNQPQHF. CDR3 nucleotide sequence: TGTGCCAGTAGGTCCTCCCGGACAGGGGGAAGCAATCAGCCCCAGCATTTT.

The chain recombines TRBV7-9 with TRBJ1-4, with D unclear. The CDR3 is 13 amino acids. V lost 4 bases and J lost 8, with 11 bases in between. The germline gives CDR1 SEHNR, CDR2 FQNEAQ (reference sequence). CDR3 sequence: CASSWGLGEKLFF. The DNA for the CDR3 is TGTGCCAGCAGCTGGGGTCTTGGGGAAAAACTGTTTTTT.

This clone was counted once. V is TRBV7-2 and J is TRBJ1-2; possibly TRBD1 for D (5 bases). Looked up from germline, CDR1 is SGHTA and CDR2 is FQGNSA. The CDR3 sequence is 13 residues long. Trimming cost V 1 base and J 7 bases, with 10 bases left between them. CDR3 protein: CASSLGGEGGYTF. CDR3 coding DNA: TGTGCCAGCAGCTTAGGGGGGGAGGGTGGCTACACCTTC.

This chain connects TRBV27 to TRBJ2-5, with D tentatively TRBD2 (8 bases). The CDR3 spans 14 residues. V lost 5 bases and J 6 bases, leaving 16 bases between the germline ends. CDR1 is MNHEY, CDR2 SMNVEV, per germline (reference sequence). CDR3 amino acids: CASSPGTRGQTQYF. CDR3 DNA: TGTGCCAGCAGTCCAGGGACTAGGGGGCAGACCCAGTACTTC.

This clone turned up a few times. This chain connects TRBV18 to TRBJ1-2, with unresolved D. In germline, CDR1 is KGHSH, CDR2 LQKENI. The V end lost 0 bases, the J end lost 1 base, and 9 bases lay between the germline ends. CDR3 size: 15 residues. The CDR3, as DNA: TGTGCCAGCTCACCACCTTTGAATTTTAACTATGGCTACACCTTC. It is translated as CASSPPLNFNYGYTF.

This chain joins TRBV11-3 and TRBJ2-7; 8 bases are shared with TRBD1. CDR3 length equals 15 residues. CDR1 SGHNT and CDR2 YENEEA come from the germline V gene. The J segment lost 0 bases and the V segment lost 4 bases, leaving 5 bases of the junction unmatched. CDR3 amino acids: CASSSRDRSSYEQYF. The CDR3 DNA reads as TGTGCCAGCAGCTCACGGGACAGGTCCTCCTACGAGCAGTACTTC.